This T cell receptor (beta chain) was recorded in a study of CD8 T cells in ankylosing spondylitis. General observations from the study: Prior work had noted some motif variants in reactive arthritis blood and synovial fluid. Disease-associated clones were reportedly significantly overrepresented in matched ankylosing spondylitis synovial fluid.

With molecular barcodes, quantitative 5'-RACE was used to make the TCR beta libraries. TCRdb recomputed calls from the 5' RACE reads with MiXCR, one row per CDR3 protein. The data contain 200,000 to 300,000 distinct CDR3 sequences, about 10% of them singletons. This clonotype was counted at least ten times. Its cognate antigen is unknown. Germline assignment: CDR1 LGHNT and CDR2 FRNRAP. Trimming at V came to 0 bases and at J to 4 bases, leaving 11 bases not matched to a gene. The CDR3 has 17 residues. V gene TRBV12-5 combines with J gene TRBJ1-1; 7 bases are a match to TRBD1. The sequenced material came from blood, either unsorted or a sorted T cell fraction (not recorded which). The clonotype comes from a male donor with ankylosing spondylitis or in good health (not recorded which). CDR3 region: CASGLVLPPQGGTEAFF. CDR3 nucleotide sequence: TGTGCTAGTGGTTTGGTACTACCTCCCCAGGGGGGCACTGAAGCTTTCTTT.